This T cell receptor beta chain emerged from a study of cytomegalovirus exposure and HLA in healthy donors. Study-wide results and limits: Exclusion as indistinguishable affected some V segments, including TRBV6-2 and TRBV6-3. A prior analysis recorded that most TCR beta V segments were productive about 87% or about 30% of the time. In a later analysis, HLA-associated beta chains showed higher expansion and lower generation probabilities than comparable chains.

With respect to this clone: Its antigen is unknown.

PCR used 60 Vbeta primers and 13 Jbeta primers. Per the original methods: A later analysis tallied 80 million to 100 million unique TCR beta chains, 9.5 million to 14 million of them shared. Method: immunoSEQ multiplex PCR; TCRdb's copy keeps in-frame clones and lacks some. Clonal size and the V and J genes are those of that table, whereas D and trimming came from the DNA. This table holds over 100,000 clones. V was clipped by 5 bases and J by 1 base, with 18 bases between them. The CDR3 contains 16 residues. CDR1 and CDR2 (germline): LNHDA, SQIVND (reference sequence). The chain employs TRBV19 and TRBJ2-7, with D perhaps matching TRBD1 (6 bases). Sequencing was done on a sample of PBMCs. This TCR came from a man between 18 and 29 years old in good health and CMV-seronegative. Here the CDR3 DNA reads TGTGCCAGTAGTGACTACGGGACAACATCGTCCTACGAGCAGTACTTC. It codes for CASSDYGTTSSYEQYF.